The 31 T cell receptor beta chains below all came from one sample that was sequenced in a study of regulatory T cells in long-lasting Graves disease. Time point in this sample: newly diagnosed GD, antithyroid drugs for less than 3 months. PBMCs provided the RNA from which the TCR library was made. For TCR beta, libraries came from iRepertoire HTBI primers and Arm-PCR of CDR3 regions. TCRdb fed the multiplex PCR reads into MiXCR, producing one record per CDR3 protein. In the table there are approximately 490,000 distinct CDR3 sequences, around 15% of which are singletons. This sample was also put to use in a study of T cells in Graves' hyperthyroidism and ophthalmopathy.

Sample: peripheral blood mononuclear cells (PBMCs), taken at new diagnosis, from a patient treated with antithyroid drugs. These TCRs come from a man between 40 and 49 years old with Graves disease.

This clonotype was seen more than once but under ten times. CDR3 residues: CAIRTSAGGPDTQYF. CDR3 DNA sequence: TGTGCCATCAGAACCTCAGCGGGAGGCCCAGATACGCAGTATTTT. This chain joins TRBV10-3 and TRBJ2-3; TRBD2 agrees at 9 bases. V was clipped by 6 bases and J by 4 bases; unmatched bases: 8. The germline CDR1 and CDR2 sequences are ENHRY and SYGVKD. This CDR3 is 15 amino acids long.

This clonotype has at least ten counts. The chain carries TRBV30 and TRBJ2-7; 9 bases are a match to TRBD1. Trimming at V came to 5 bases and at J to 6 bases, leaving 11 bases not matched to a gene. The germline V gene encodes CDR1 GTSNPN and CDR2 SVGIG (reference sequence). The CDR3 extends over 14 amino acids. Here the CDR3 DNA reads TGTGCCTGGTCCCTCCGGGACAGGGATGGCGAGCAGTACTTC. This gives the protein CAWSLRDRDGEQYF.

This clonotype has only a few counts. The J gene is TRBJ2-5, the V gene TRBV6-9; 7 bases align to TRBD2. V shed 3 bases, J shed 3 bases, and the junction held 16 bases outside the gene matches. The germline V gene encodes CDR1 MNHGY and CDR2 SVAAGI. The length of the CDR3 is 18 residues. In DNA form, the CDR3 reads TGTGCCAGCAGTTACACCGAGGCGGGAGACACATTTGAAGAGACCCAGTACTTC. This sequence encodes CASSYTEAGDTFEETQYF.

This clonotype was detected ten times or more. The chain recombines TRBV12-3 or TRBV12-4 with TRBJ2-7; the D gene is possibly TRBD1 (6 bases). The ends were cut back, 5 bases at V and 0 bases at J, with 14 bases in the middle. The length of the CDR3 is 15 residues. CDR3 nucleotide sequence: TGTGCCAGCAGTGAGGACAGAAGAAGCTCCTACGAGCAGTACTTC. It is translated as CASSEDRRSSYEQYF.

This clonotype was detected a few times. The chain combines TRBV4-2 with TRBJ2-7; D not certain. Germline V gene lookup returns CDR1 LGHNA and CDR2 YNFKEQ. The CDR3 length is 11 residues. The ends were cut back, 0 bases at V and 5 bases at J, with 2 bases in the middle. CDR3 bases: TGTGCCAGCAGCCAAGAGCACGAGCAGTACTTC. Encoded protein: CASSQEHEQYF.

Many counts were recorded for this clonotype. The V call is TRBV28, the J call TRBJ2-1; 9 bases align to TRBD1. Losses at the gene ends were 1 base for V and 13 bases for J; bases not matched to a gene: 5. In germline, CDR1 is MDHEN, CDR2 SYDVKM. The CDR3 loop spans 13 amino acids. The CDR3 spells CASSLFRDRDQFF. The DNA of the CDR3 is TGTGCCAGCAGTTTATTCCGGGACAGGGATCAGTTCTTC.

This clonotype has ten or more counts. The chain couples TRBV2 to TRBJ2-3; no definite D call. Trimming removed 0 bases from V and 14 bases from J, with 15 bases in between. The CDR3 is made up of 13 amino acids. CDR1 is SNHLY, CDR2 FYNNEI, per germline. CDR3 in DNA: TGTGCCAGCAGTGAAGCCAACGGGCCGGGTGGGTATTTT. Its translation: CASSEANGPGGYF.

This clonotype has only a few counts. A clone one base away is much larger, so this may be a read error. The chain combines TRBV12-3 or TRBV12-4 with TRBJ2-1; no definite D call. CDR3 length equals 13 residues. CDR3 amino acids: CASSFLLYNEQLF. The CDR3 nucleotides read TGTGCCAGCAGTTTTCTGCTATACAATGAGCAGCTCTTC.

This clonotype was seen ten or more times. The chain uses TRBV7-3 and TRBJ2-3; 8 positions agree with TRBD2. The germline V gene encodes CDR1 SGHTA and CDR2 FQGTGA. J lost 4 bases, V lost 5 bases, and 8 bases had no gene match. The CDR3 spans 15 residues. The CDR3 protein is CASSPLAGSADTQYF. CDR3 in DNA: TGTGCCAGCAGCCCGTTAGCGGGATCCGCAGATACGCAGTATTTT.

This clonotype was recorded at least ten times. This chain's CDR3 is CSATPPETQYF. CDR3 bases: TGCAGTGCTACCCCCCCGGAGACCCAGTACTTC. The chain joins TRBV20-1 to TRBJ2-5; D is ambiguous. V lost 4 bases and J lost 5, with 8 bases in between. The CDR3 sequence is 11 residues long. The germline gives CDR1 DFQATT, CDR2 SNEGSKA (reference sequence).

This clonotype has a handful of counts. The genes are TRBV30 and TRBJ1-6; D is undetermined. CDR3 length: 18 residues. Trimming cost V 4 bases and J 0 bases, with 19 bases left between them. The germline CDR1 and CDR2 sequences are GTSNPN and SVGIG (reference sequence). Written as DNA, the CDR3 is TGTGCCTGGAACTTGGTGGCAGGTCCGAGCTCCTATAATTCACCCCTCCACTTT. It codes for CAWNLVAGPSSYNSPLHF.

This chain joins TRBV27 and TRBJ1-1; possible D gene TRBD1, 6 bases. The length of the CDR3 is 14 residues. Germline loops: CDR1 MNHEY, CDR2 SMNVEV (reference sequence). V was clipped by 2 bases and J by 5 bases, with 12 bases between them. The DNA for the CDR3 is TGTGCCAGCAGTTTAGGTTCTAGGGGGACTGAAGCTTTCTTT. It codes for CASSLGSRGTEAFF.

The V and J genes are TRBV12-3 or TRBV12-4 and TRBJ2-7, with D perhaps TRBD2 (6 bases). Deletions cut 5 bases from V and 6 bases from J, with 17 bases between. The CDR3 spans 14 residues. The CDR3 region has the DNA TGTGCCAGCAGTCTCGGGACTCTTAGCTCCGAGCAGTACTTC. Translating it yields CASSLGTLSSEQYF.

This clonotype was seen at least ten times. This rearrangement joins TRBV12-3 or TRBV12-4 to TRBJ2-3; unclear D gene. This CDR3 has 17 residues. Trimming stripped 5 bases from V and 0 bases from J, with 18 bases between. Here the CDR3 reads CASSQLRPDPSTDTQYF. In nucleotides, the CDR3 is TGTGCCAGCAGTCAGCTAAGGCCGGACCCTAGCACAGATACGCAGTATTTT.

This clonotype was picked up many times. The chain has TRBV28 and TRBJ2-1, with TRBD2 identical over 9 bases. Germline CDR1 MDHEN, CDR2 SYDVKM. CDR3 length: 16 residues. Germline trimming cut 6 bases from V and 0 bases from J; bases unmatched to any gene: 6. The CDR3 bases are TGTGCCAGCAGCCCAAGCGGGAGGCGCTCCTACAATGAGCAGTTCTTC. Protein: CASSPSGRRSYNEQFF.

This clonotype was seen many times. The chain couples TRBV28 to TRBJ1-2; 7 bases map to TRBD1. This CDR3 contains 16 residues. The trim removed 4 bases at V and 2 bases at J, leaving 10 bases unmatched. Per the germline V gene, CDR1 is MDHEN and CDR2 is SYDVKM. Here the CDR3 reads CASSSVQGSANYGYTF. CDR3 bases: TGTGCCAGCAGTTCCGTACAGGGGAGCGCAAACTATGGCTACACCTTC.

This chain joins TRBV9 and TRBJ2-1; tentatively, D is TRBD2 (6 bases). This CDR3 region has 13 residues. Germline CDR1 SGDLS, CDR2 YYNGEE. V gave up 7 bases and J gave up 6 bases, with 14 bases separating them. CDR3 sequence (DNA): TGTGCCAGCGGGGGACTCGGAGGCAATGAGCAGTTCTTC. Amino acids: CASGGLGGNEQFF.

In the case of this clonotype: A much larger clone lies one base from this, so it may be a read error. The J gene is TRBJ2-7, the V gene TRBV6-2 or TRBV6-3, with a possible D match to TRBD1 (5 bases). The length of the CDR3 is 14 residues. Per the germline V gene, CDR1 is MNHEY and CDR2 is SVGEGT. The CDR3 loop is CASCYPGRRGEQYF. The CDR3 nucleotides are TGTGCCAGCTGTTACCCAGGCCGAAGGGGCGAGCAGTACTTC.

This clonotype has ten or more counts. The genes are TRBV5-1 and TRBJ1-1; TRBD1 might be the D (6 bases). The CDR3 loop spans 15 amino acids. Germline V gene lookup returns CDR1 SGHRS and CDR2 YFSETQ. The V end was cut by 4 bases, the J end by 1 base, with 14 bases between. The CDR3 is CASSQGTGKNTEAFF. The CDR3 DNA sequence: TGCGCCAGCAGCCAGGGGACGGGGAAGAACACTGAAGCTTTCTTT.

This clonotype was observed a handful of times. The chain combines TRBV29-1 with TRBJ2-5; the D call may be TRBD1 or TRBD2 (5 bases each). CDR1 SQVTM and CDR2 ANQGSEA come from the germline V gene. V lost 4 bases and J lost 5, with 11 bases in between. This CDR3 has 12 residues. The CDR3 region is CSVGRGAETQYF. In nucleotides, the CDR3 is TGCAGCGTTGGTCGGGGCGCTGAGACCCAGTACTTC.

This chain links TRBV28 with TRBJ2-4, with 11 positions matching TRBD1. CDR1 is MDHEN and CDR2 is SYDVKM in the germline V gene. With V trimmed by 5 bases and J by 7 bases, 4 bases remained unmatched. This CDR3 is 14 amino acids long. The CDR3 DNA is TGTGCCAGCAGTCCTTGGACAGGGGGCAACATTCAGTACTTC. This sequence encodes CASSPWTGGNIQYF.

This clonotype was seen many times. The rearrangement links TRBV15 to TRBJ2-2; TRBD1 is a possible D gene (5 bases). Germline assignment: CDR1 LNHNV and CDR2 YYDKDF (reference sequence). Deletions cut 1 base from V and 6 bases from J, with 6 bases between. The CDR3 totals 13 residues. The CDR3 sequence is CATSRAGPGELFF. DNA for the CDR3: TGTGCCACCAGCAGAGCAGGGCCCGGGGAGCTGTTTTTT. The full variable domain, its missing parts supplied by reference TRBV15 and TRBJ2-2, is DAMVIQNPRYQVTQFGKPVTLSCSQTLNHNVMYWYQQKSSQAPKLLFHYYDKDFNNEADTPDNFQSRRPNTSFCFLDIRSPGLGDTAMYLCATSRAGPGELFFGEGSRLTVL.

This clonotype was found many times. V usage is TRBV10-1 and J usage is TRBJ2-1, with 9 bases matching TRBD2. Germline V gene lookup returns CDR1 WNHNN and CDR2 SYGVQD (reference sequence). The CDR3 covers 14 residues. V shed 6 bases and J 6 bases; nucleotides not matched to a gene: 6. CDR3 sequence: CASSPWREGNEQFF. The CDR3 region has the DNA TGCGCCAGCAGCCCCTGGCGGGAGGGCAATGAGCAGTTCTTC.

This clonotype was found many times. V is TRBV7-9 and J is TRBJ2-1, with TRBD2 identical over 10 bases. The CDR3 extends over 15 amino acids. Germline values: CDR1 SEHNR, CDR2 FQNEAQ (reference sequence). J was trimmed by 9 bases and V by 1 base; bases with no gene match: 6. The DNA of the CDR3 is TGTGCCAGCAGCTTAGAGGTAGCGGGAGGCGGTGAGCAGTTCTTC. It yields the protein CASSLEVAGGGEQFF.

A single count supports this clonotype. A much more abundant neighbour one base away suggests this may be a read error. The chain joins TRBV28 to TRBJ2-7; the D gene is possibly TRBD2 (5 bases). This CDR3 is built from 17 residues. Germline CDR1 reads MDHEN; CDR2 reads SYDVKM. This CDR3 is CASSLWAGLGYSYKQYF. CDR3 nucleotides: TGTGCCAGCAGTTTATGGGCGGGTTTGGGTTATTCCTACAAGCAGTACTTC. Supplemented by reference TRBV28 and TRBJ2-7, the full variable domain reads DVKVTQSSRYLVKRTGEKVFLECVQDMDHENMFWYRQDPGLGLRLIYFSYDVKMKEKGDIPEGYSVSREKKERFSLILESASTNQTSMYLCASSLWAGLGYSYKQYFGPGTRLTVT.

DNA of the CDR3: TGTGCCAGCAGTTATACGAACAGAGGGGAGACCCAGTACTTC. It yields the protein CASSYTNRGETQYF. The V and J genes are TRBV6-2 or TRBV6-3 and TRBJ2-5; maybe TRBD2 (5 bases). V gave up 3 bases and J gave up 5 bases, with 13 bases separating them. Germline CDR1 MNHEY, CDR2 SVGEGT. The CDR3 spans 14 residues.

This clonotype has a count of ten or more. The chain has TRBV20-1 and TRBJ2-3, with a weak D call TRBD1 (6 bases). This CDR3 is 14 amino acids long. Germline V CDR1 and CDR2: DFQATT, SNEGSKA (reference sequence). With 3 bases removed from V and 1 base from J, the gap between germline ends came to 11 bases. CDR3 residues: CSARMDRRTDTQYF. CDR3 nucleotide sequence: TGCAGTGCTAGGATGGACAGACGCACAGATACGCAGTATTTT.

Of note for this clonotype: An end of the junction differs from the germline gene, which may be a read error. The chain is built from TRBV20-1 and TRBJ1-6; D remains ambiguous. Germline-derived CDR1 and CDR2 are DFQATT and SNEGSKA (reference sequence). The CDR3 sequence is 15 residues long. CDR3 in DNA: TGCAGTGCTAGTTATGGGAGCTCCTATAATCCACCCCTCCACTTT. This gives the protein CSASYGSSYNPPLHF.

This clonotype was seen many times. The V call is TRBV19, the J call TRBJ2-2, with D maybe TRBD1 (5 bases). The length of the CDR3 is 12 residues. V lost 6 bases and J lost 6, with 8 bases in between. The germline V gene has CDR1 LNHDA and CDR2 SQIVND (reference sequence). The CDR3 reads CASRPQAGELFF. The CDR3 nucleotides are TGTGCCAGTAGACCACAGGCCGGGGAGCTGTTTTTT.

The CDR3 DNA is TGTGCCAGCAGTTCCCCCAGGGGTGGTTCACCCCTCCACTTT. It codes for CASSSPRGGSPLHF. The chain couples TRBV27 to TRBJ1-6; the D gene is possibly TRBD1 (6 bases). The ends were cut back, 4 bases at V and 9 bases at J, with 13 bases in the middle. Germline assignment: CDR1 MNHEY and CDR2 SMNVEV (reference sequence). The CDR3 length is 14 residues.

A remark on this clonotype: A much bigger clone sits one base away, suggesting this may be a read error. This chain uses TRBV11-2 with TRBJ1-1, with D perhaps matching TRBD1 (5 bases). Germline CDR1 reads SGHAT; CDR2 reads FQNNGV. Trimming stripped 8 bases from V and 7 bases from J, with 17 bases between. The CDR3 is made up of 13 amino acids. In DNA, the CDR3 is TGTGCCAGCTCGGGGGAGTTGCGCAATGAAGCTTTCTTT. It encodes CASSGELRNEAFF.